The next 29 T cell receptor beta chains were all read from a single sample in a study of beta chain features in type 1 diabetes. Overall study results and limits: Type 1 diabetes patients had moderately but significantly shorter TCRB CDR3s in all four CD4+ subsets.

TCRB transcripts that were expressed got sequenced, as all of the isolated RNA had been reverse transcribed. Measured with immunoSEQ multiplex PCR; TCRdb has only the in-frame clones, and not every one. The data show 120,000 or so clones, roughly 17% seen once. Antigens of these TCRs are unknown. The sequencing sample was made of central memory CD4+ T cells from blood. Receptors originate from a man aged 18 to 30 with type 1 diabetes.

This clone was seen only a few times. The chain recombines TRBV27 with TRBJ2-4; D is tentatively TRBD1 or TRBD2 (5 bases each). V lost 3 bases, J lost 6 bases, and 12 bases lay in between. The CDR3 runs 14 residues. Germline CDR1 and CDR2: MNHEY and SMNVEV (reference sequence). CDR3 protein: CASSLRGGVNIQYF. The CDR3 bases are TGTGCCAGCAGTTTGAGGGGTGGAGTAAACATTCAGTACTTC.

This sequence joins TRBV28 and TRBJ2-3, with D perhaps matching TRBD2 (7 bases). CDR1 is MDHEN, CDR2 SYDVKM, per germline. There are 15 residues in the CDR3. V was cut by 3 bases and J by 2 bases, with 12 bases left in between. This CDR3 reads CASSFAGAYTDTQYF. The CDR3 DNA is TGTGCCAGCAGTTTCGCGGGGGCCTACACAGATACGCAGTATTTT.

Here the CDR3 DNA reads TGCAGCGTTGCGAAGACAGGGGGGACTGGAGAGACCCAGTACTTC. Its translation is CSVAKTGGTGETQYF. This chain joins TRBV29-1 and TRBJ2-5, with 9 positions matching TRBD1. The CDR3 extends over 15 amino acids. V lost 4 bases to trimming and J lost 4 bases; unmatched junction nucleotides: 10. Germline CDR1 and CDR2: SQVTM and ANQGSEA.

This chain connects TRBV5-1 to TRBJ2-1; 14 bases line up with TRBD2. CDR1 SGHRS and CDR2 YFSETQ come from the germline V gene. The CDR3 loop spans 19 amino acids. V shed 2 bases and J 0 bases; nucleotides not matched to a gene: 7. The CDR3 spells CASSFGTSGGSSSYNEQFF. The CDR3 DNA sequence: TGCGCCAGCAGCTTTGGGACTAGCGGGGGCTCTAGCTCCTACAATGAGCAGTTCTTC.

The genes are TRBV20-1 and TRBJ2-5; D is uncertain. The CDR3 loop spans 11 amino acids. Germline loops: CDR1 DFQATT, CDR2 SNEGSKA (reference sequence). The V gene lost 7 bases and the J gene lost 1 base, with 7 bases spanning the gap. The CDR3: CSVGPQETQYF. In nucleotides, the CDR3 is TGCAGTGTCGGGCCCCAAGAGACCCAGTACTTC.

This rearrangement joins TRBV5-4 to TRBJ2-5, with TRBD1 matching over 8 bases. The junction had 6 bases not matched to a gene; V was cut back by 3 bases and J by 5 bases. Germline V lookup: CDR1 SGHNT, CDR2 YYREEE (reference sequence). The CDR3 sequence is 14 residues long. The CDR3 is CASSWTGIGETQYF. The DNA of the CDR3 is TGTGCCAGCAGCTGGACAGGGATAGGCGAGACCCAGTACTTC.

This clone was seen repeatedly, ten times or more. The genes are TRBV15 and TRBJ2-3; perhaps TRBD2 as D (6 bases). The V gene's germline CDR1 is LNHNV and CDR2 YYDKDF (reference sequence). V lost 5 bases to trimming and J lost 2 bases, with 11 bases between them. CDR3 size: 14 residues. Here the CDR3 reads CATSSRGNTDTQYF. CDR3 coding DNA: TGTGCCACCAGCTCCCGGGGGAACACAGATACGCAGTATTTT.

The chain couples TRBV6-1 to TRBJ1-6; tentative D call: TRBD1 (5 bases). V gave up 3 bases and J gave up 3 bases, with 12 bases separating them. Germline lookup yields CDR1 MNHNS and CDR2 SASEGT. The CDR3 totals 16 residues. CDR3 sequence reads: CASSDPQTDYNSPLHF. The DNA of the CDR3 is TGTGCCAGCAGTGACCCCCAGACAGACTATAATTCACCCCTCCACTTT.

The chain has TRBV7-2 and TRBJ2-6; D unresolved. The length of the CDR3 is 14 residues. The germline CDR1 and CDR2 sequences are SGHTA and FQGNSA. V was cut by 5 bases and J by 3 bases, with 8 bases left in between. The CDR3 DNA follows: TGTGCCAGCAGCAACACTCTTGGGGCCAACGTCCTGACTTTC. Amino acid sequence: CASSNTLGANVLTF.

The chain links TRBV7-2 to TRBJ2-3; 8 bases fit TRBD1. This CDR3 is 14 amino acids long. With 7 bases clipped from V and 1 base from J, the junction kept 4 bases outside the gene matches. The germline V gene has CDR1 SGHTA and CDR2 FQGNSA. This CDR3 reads CASNPGQGTDTQYF. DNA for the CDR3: TGTGCCAGCAACCCGGGACAGGGCACAGATACGCAGTATTTT.

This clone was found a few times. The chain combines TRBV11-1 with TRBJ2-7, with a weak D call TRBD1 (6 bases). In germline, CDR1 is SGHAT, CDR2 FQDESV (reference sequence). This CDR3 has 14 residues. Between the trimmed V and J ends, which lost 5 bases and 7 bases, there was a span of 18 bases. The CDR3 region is CASSPPPGHPEQYF. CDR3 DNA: TGTGCCAGCAGCCCACCGCCGGGACACCCTGAGCAGTACTTC.

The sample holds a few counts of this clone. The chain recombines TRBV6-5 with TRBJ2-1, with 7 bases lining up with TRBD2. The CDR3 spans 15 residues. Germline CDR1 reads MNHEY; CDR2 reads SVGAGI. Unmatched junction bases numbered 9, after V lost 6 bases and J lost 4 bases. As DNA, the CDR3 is TGTGCCAGCAGCACAAGGGAGGGACCTTACAATGAGCAGTTCTTC. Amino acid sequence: CASSTREGPYNEQFF.

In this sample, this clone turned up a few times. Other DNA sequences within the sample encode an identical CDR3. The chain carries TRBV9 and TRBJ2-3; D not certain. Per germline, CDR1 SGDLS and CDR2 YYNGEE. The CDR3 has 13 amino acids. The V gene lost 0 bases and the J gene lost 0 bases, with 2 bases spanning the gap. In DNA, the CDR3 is TGTGCCAGCAGCGTAGCAAGCACAGATACGCAGTATTTT. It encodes CASSVASTDTQYF.

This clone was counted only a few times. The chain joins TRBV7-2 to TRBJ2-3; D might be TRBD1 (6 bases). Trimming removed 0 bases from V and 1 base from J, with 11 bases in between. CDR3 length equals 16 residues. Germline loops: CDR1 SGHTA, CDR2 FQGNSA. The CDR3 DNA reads TGTGCCAGCAGCTTAGCGGGGACAAGTCGCACAGATACGCAGTATTTT. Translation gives CASSLAGTSRTDTQYF.

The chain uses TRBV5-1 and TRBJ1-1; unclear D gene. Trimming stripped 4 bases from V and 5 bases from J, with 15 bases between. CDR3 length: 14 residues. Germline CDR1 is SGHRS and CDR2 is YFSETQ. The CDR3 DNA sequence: TGCGCCAGCAGCAGGGATGAGGGAGGGACTGAAGCTTTCTTT. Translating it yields CASSRDEGGTEAFF.

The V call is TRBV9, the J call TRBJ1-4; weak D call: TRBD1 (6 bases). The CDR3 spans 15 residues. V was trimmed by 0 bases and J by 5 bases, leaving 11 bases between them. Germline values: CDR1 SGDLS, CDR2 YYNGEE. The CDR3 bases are TGTGCCAGCAGCGTAGTGGGGGGCCGAAATGAAAAACTGTTTTTT. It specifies CASSVVGGRNEKLFF.

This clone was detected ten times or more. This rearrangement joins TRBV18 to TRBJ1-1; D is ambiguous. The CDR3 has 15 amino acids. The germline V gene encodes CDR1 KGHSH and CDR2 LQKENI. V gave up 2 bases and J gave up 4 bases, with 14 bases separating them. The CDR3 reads CASSPYTPEGTEAFF. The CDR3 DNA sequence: TGTGCCAGCTCACCATATACCCCTGAAGGCACTGAAGCTTTCTTT.

Here the CDR3 DNA reads TGTGCCAGCAAGACCCGGGACCCCGCTATTGTTGCGCAGTATTTT. It translates to CASKTRDPAIVAQYF. This chain connects TRBV6-5 to TRBJ2-3; possibly TRBD1 or TRBD2 for D (5 bases each). The CDR3 sequence is 15 residues long. The V end was cut by 7 bases, the J end by 10 bases, with 24 bases between. Germline V CDR1 and CDR2: MNHEY, SVGAGI.

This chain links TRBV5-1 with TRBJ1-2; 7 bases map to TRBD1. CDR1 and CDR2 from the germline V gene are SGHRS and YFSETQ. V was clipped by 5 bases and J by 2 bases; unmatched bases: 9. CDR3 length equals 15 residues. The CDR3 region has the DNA TGCGCCAGCAGATCAGTAACAGGGGAAAACTATGGCTACACCTTC. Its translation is CASRSVTGENYGYTF.

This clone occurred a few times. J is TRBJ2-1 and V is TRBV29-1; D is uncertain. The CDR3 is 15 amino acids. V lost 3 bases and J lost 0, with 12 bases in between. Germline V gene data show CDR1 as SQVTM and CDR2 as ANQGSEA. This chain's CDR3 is CSVEQSASSYNEQFF. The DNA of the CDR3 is TGCAGCGTTGAGCAGAGCGCAAGCTCCTACAATGAGCAGTTCTTC.

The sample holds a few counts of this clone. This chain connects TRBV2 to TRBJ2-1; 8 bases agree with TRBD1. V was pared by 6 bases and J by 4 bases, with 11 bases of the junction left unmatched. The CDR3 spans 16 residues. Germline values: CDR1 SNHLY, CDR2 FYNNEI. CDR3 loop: CASRPSTGEIYNEQFF. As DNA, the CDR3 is TGTGCCAGCAGGCCCTCGACAGGGGAGATTTACAATGAGCAGTTCTTC.

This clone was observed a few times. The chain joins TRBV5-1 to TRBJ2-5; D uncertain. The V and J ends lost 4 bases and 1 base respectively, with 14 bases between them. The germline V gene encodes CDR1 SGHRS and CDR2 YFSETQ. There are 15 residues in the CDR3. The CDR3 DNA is TGCGCCAGCAGCCCTAAGGACGGCGGCCAAGAGACCCAGTACTTC. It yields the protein CASSPKDGGQETQYF.

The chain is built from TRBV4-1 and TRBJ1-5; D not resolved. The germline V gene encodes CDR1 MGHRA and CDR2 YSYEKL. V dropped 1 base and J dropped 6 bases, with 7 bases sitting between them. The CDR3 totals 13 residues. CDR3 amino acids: CASSQGWGQPQHF. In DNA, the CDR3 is TGCGCCAGCAGCCAAGGATGGGGTCAGCCCCAGCATTTT.

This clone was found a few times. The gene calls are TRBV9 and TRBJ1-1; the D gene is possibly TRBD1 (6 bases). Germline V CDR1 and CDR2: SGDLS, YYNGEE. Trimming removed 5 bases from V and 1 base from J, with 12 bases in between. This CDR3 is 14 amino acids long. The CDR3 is CASRETTGNTEAFF. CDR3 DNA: TGTGCCAGCAGAGAAACGACAGGGAACACTGAAGCTTTCTTT.

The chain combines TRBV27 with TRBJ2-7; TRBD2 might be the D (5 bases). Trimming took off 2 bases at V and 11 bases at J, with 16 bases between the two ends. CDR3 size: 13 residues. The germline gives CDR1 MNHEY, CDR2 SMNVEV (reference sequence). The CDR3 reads CASSLKARGREYF. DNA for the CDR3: TGTGCCAGCAGTTTAAAAGCCCGGGGAAGAGAGTACTTC.

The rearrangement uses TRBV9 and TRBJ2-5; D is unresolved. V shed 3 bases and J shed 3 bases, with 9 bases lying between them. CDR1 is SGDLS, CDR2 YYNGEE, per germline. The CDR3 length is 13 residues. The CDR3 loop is CASSAGAEETQYF. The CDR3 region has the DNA TGTGCCAGCAGCGCCGGAGCCGAAGAGACCCAGTACTTC.

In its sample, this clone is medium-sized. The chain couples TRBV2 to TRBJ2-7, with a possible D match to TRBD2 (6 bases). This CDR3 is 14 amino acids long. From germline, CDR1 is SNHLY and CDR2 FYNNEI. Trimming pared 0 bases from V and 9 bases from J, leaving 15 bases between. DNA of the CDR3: TGTGCCAGCAGTGAAGCAAGGGACTTCGGAAGGCAGTACTTC. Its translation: CASSEARDFGRQYF.

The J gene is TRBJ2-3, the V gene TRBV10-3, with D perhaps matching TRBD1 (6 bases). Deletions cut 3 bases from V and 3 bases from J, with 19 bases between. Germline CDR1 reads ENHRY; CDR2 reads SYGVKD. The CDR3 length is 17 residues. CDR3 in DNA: TGTGCCATCAGTGATAAGGCAGGGGTAAAGGGGACAGATACGCAGTATTTT. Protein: CAISDKAGVKGTDTQYF.

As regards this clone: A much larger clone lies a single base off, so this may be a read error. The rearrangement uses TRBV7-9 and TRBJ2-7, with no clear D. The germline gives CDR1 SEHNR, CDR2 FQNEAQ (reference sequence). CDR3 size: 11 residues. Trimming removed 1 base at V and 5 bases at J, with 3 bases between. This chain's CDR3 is CASSLVDEQYF. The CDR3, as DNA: TGTGCCAGCAGCTTAGTGGACGAGCAGTACTTC.